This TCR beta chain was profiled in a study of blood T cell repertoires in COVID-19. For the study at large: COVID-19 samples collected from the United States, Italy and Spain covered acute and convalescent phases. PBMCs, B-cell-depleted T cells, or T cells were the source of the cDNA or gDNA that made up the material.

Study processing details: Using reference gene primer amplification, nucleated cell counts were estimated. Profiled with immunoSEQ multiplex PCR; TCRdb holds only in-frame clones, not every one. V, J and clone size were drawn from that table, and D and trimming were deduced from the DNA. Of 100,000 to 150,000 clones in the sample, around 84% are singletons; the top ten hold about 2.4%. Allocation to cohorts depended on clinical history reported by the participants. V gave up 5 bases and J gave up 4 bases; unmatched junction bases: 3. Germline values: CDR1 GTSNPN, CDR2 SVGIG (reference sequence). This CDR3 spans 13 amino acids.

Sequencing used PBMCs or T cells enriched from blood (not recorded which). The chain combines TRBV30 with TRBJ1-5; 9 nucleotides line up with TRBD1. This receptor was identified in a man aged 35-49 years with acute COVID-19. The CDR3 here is CAWETGGNQPQHF. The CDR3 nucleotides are TGTGCCTGGGAGACAGGGGGGAATCAGCCCCAGCATTTT.